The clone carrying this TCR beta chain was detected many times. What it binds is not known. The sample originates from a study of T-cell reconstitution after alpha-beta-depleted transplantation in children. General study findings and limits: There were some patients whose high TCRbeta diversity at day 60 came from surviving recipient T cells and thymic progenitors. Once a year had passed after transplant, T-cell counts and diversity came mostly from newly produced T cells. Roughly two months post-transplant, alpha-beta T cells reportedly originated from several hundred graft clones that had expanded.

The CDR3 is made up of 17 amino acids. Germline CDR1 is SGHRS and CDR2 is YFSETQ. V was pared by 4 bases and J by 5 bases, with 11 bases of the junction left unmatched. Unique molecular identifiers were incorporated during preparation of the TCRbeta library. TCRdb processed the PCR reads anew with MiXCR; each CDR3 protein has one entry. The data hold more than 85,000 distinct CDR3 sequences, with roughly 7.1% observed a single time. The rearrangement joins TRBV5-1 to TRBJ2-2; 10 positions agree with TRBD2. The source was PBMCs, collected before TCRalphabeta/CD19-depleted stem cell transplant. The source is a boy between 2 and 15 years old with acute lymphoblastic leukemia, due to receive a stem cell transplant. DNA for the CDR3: TGCGCCAGCAGCCCTCAACCTAGCGGGGGTGGAACCGGGGAGCTGTTTTTT. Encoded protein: CASSPQPSGGGTGELFF.